This T cell receptor beta chain stems from a study of T cell repertoires in cytomegalovirus infection. Study in general: Public TCR beta signatures indicated both CMV infection and matching HLA type.

Regarding this clonotype: Its specificity is unknown. This may be a read error, as it is one base from a much larger clone.

One entry per CDR3 protein results from TCRdb running MiXCR on the reads. The sample records over 150,000 distinct CDR3 sequences, 14% being singletons. Study results and limitations: Ex vivo responses were dominated by HLA-C-restricted CMV-specific TCR beta clonotypes. Based on cumulative public TCR beta family frequency, carriers of CMV plus the relevant HLA were identified.

The sample consisted of PBMCs. The receptor was isolated from a human donor in good health (CMV status not recorded). Some clones in this sample may be carry-over from other donors' samples.

The CDR3 nucleotides read TGTGCCAGTAGTATACTAGCGGGCTTCAATGAGCAGTTCTTC. This translates into CASSILAGFNEQFF. The chain combines TRBV19 with TRBJ2-1; TRBD2 matches at 8 bases. Losses at the gene ends were 2 bases for V and 6 bases for J; bases not matched to a gene: 3. The CDR3 has 14 amino acids. Germline assignment: CDR1 LNHDA and CDR2 SQIVND (reference sequence).